Shown below are 27 T cell receptor beta chains from a single sample sequenced in a study of blood T cell repertoires in COVID-19. Measured with immunoSEQ multiplex PCR; TCRdb has only the in-frame clones, and not every one. The sample lists a few hundred thousand clones; around 88% were seen once. Sequenced: peripheral blood. These receptors were collected from a man between 25 and 39 years old with active or convalescent COVID-19.

V gene TRBV3-1 (or the pseudogene TRBV3-2) combines with J gene TRBJ2-1; TRBD2 agrees at 12 bases. Trimming at V came to 3 bases and at J to 5 bases, leaving 8 bases not matched to a gene. CDR1 and CDR2 (germline): LGHDT, YNNKEL (reference sequence). The CDR3 has 17 amino acids. For the CDR3, the DNA is TGTGCCAGCAGCCAGCCACGACTAGCGGGGGACAACAATGAGCAGTTCTTC. Translated: CASSQPRLAGDNNEQFF.

CDR3 amino acids: CASSRTSGGVTGELFF. For the CDR3, the DNA is TGCGCCAGCAGCAGGACTAGCGGGGGTGTCACCGGGGAGCTGTTTTTT. This chain joins TRBV5-1 and TRBJ2-2; 13 bases agree with TRBD2. The CDR3 sequence is 16 residues long. Germline loops: CDR1 SGHRS, CDR2 YFSETQ. V lost 4 bases, J lost 4 bases, and 4 bases stayed unmatched. The full variable domain, completed using reference TRBV5-1 and TRBJ2-2, is KAGVTQTPRYLIKTRGQQVTLSCSPISGHRSVSWYQQTPGQGLQFLFEYFSETQRNKGNFPGRFSGRQFSNSRSEMNVSTLELGDSALYLCASSRTSGGVTGELFFGEGSRLTVL.

The chain uses TRBV4-1 and TRBJ1-1; D gene unclear. Germline CDR1 MGHRA, CDR2 YSYEKL. The V end lost 0 bases, the J end lost 8 bases, and 13 bases lay between the germline ends. The CDR3 runs 14 residues. As DNA, the CDR3 is TGCGCCAGCAGCCAAGATCCGATAACAGTCGAAGCTTTCTTT. Protein: CASSQDPITVEAFF.

The chain combines TRBV18 with TRBJ1-4; D call uncertain. The V end lost 3 bases, the J end lost 7 bases, and 18 bases lay between the germline ends. This CDR3 contains 16 residues. CDR1 and CDR2 (germline): KGHSH, LQKENI. The CDR3 region is CASSPQLGVDVEKLFF. CDR3 bases: TGTGCCAGCTCACCCCAGCTCGGGGTTGATGTTGAAAAACTGTTTTTT.

This clone came up a few times. V is TRBV11-2 and J is TRBJ2-7, with D perhaps TRBD2 (6 bases). The germline V gene has CDR1 SGHAT and CDR2 FQNNGV. The CDR3 has 15 residues. V was trimmed by 6 bases and J by 2 bases, leaving 17 bases between them. CDR3 region: CASSFSREVPYEQYF. CDR3 in DNA: TGTGCCAGCAGTTTTAGCAGGGAGGTCCCCTACGAGCAGTACTTC.

A few counts support this clone. The gene calls are TRBV9 and TRBJ1-2; tentative D call: TRBD1 (5 bases). Germline loops: CDR1 SGDLS, CDR2 YYNGEE. The length of the CDR3 is 14 residues. The ends were cut back, 1 base at V and 8 bases at J, with 15 bases in the middle. The CDR3 DNA reads TGTGCCAGCAGCGTATCAGGGCTACCTTTCGGCTACACCTTC. This translates into CASSVSGLPFGYTF.

This rearrangement joins TRBV2 to TRBJ2-7; 9 bases agree with TRBD1. This CDR3 has 15 residues. Germline-derived CDR1 and CDR2 are SNHLY and FYNNEI. J was trimmed by 4 bases and V by 3 bases; bases with no gene match: 7. CDR3 residues: CASSEDTGGRYEQYF. In nucleotides, the CDR3 is TGTGCCAGCAGTGAGGATACAGGGGGCCGGTACGAGCAGTACTTC.

The sample holds one count of this clone. The V and J genes are TRBV2 and TRBJ2-7, with TRBD1 matching over 7 bases. V was clipped by 7 bases and J by 2 bases; unmatched bases: 5. CDR3 length equals 13 residues. Germline CDR1 SNHLY, CDR2 FYNNEI. The CDR3 DNA reads TGTGCCAGCAAAAGGCAGGGGGCCTACGAGCAGTACTTC. This translates into CASKRQGAYEQYF. Full variable domain (remainder filled in from reference TRBV2 and TRBJ2-7): EPEVTQTPSHQVTQMGQEVILRCVPISNHLYFYWYRQILGQKVEFLVSFYNNEISEKSEIFDDQFSVERPDGSNFTLKIRSTKLEDSAMYFCASKRQGAYEQYFGPGTRLTVT.

The gene calls are TRBV5-5 and TRBJ2-3, with TRBD1 identical over 8 bases. The CDR3 has 15 residues. Germline V gene data show CDR1 as SGHKS and CDR2 as YYEKEE (reference sequence). Germline trimming cut 4 bases from V and 2 bases from J; bases unmatched to any gene: 6. CDR3 protein: CASSRGQVNTDTQYF. The CDR3 bases are TGTGCCAGCAGCCGGGGACAGGTAAACACAGATACGCAGTATTTT.

The rearrangement uses TRBV2 and TRBJ2-7, with 12 nucleotides matching TRBD1. The germline V gene has CDR1 SNHLY and CDR2 FYNNEI. This CDR3 region has 14 residues. V dropped 6 bases and J dropped 4; count of bases not matched to a gene: 4. CDR3 protein: CASRGTGGEYEQYF. The CDR3 region has the DNA TGTGCCAGCAGGGGGACAGGGGGCGAGTACGAGCAGTACTTC.

The chain uses TRBV12-3 or TRBV12-4 and TRBJ1-5, with D perhaps matching TRBD1 (5 bases). The ends were cut back, 6 bases at V and 5 bases at J, with 11 bases in the middle. This CDR3 is built from 13 residues. CDR3 sequence (DNA): TGTGCCAGCAGAACAGGAGGGGATCAGCCCCAGCATTTT. Amino acids: CASRTGGDQPQHF.

The chain recombines TRBV6-2 or TRBV6-3 with TRBJ1-3; D is ambiguous. V shed 0 bases and J shed 2 bases, with 11 bases lying between them. From germline, CDR1 is MNHEY and CDR2 SVGEGT. This CDR3 comprises 16 residues. In nucleotides, the CDR3 is TGTGCCAGCAGTTACTCGTCCGTCCGAGCTGGAAACACCATATATTTT. Translation gives CASSYSSVRAGNTIYF.

The chain links TRBV6-5 to TRBJ1-5, with 8 bases lining up with TRBD1. V lost 10 bases to trimming and J lost 0 bases; unmatched junction nucleotides: 5. The germline V gene has CDR1 MNHEY and CDR2 SVGAGI. CDR3 size: 14 residues. The CDR3 DNA reads TGTGCCACCAGGACAGGGAATAGCAATCAGCCCCAGCATTTT. It specifies CATRTGNSNQPQHF.

The chain recombines TRBV4-3 with TRBJ1-6; D gene ambiguous. Germline lookup yields CDR1 LGHNA and CDR2 YSLEER. V was shortened by 0 bases and J by 9 bases, with 15 bases between the two germline ends. The CDR3 length is 16 residues. The CDR3 here is CASSQDRARPGSPLHF. For the CDR3, the DNA is TGCGCCAGCAGCCAAGATCGTGCACGGCCGGGTTCACCCCTCCACTTT.

This chain joins TRBV20-1 and TRBJ2-1, with 11 bases identical to TRBD2. CDR1 DFQATT and CDR2 SNEGSKA come from the germline V gene (reference sequence). The CDR3 spans 14 residues. The trim removed 6 bases at V and 4 bases at J, leaving 5 bases unmatched. The CDR3 is CSASRLAGYNEQFF. The CDR3 DNA is TGCAGTGCAAGTCGACTAGCGGGGTACAATGAGCAGTTCTTC.

This clone was counted once. The same CDR3 also results from other DNA sequences found in this sample. The CDR3 bases are TGTGCCAGCAGCTTCCAGGGGAACGGCTACACCTTC. The encoded protein is CASSFQGNGYTF. The chain recombines TRBV11-1 with TRBJ1-2; tentative D call: TRBD1 (6 bases). Trimming shortened V by 3 bases and J by 8 bases, and 10 bases separated the two germline ends. CDR1 is SGHAT and CDR2 is FQDESV in the germline V gene (reference sequence). CDR3 size: 12 residues.

The chain combines TRBV15 with TRBJ2-5; TRBD2 matches at 7 bases. Germline V gives CDR1 LNHNV, CDR2 YYDKDF (reference sequence). V dropped 1 base and J dropped 2; count of bases not matched to a gene: 7. The CDR3 is 16 residues long. The CDR3: CATSRGEGSRQETQYF. The CDR3 DNA sequence: TGTGCCACCAGCAGAGGGGAGGGTTCTCGGCAAGAGACCCAGTACTTC.

This chain uses TRBV12-3 or TRBV12-4 with TRBJ2-2, with no clear D. CDR3 length equals 13 residues. V shed 1 base and J shed 5 bases, with 5 bases lying between them. The CDR3 nucleotides are TGTGCCAGCAGTTTAGGTCGTACCGGGGAGCTGTTTTTT. Protein sequence: CASSLGRTGELFF.

The V gene is TRBV11-2, the J gene TRBJ1-1; D gene ambiguous. V lost 2 bases and J 5 bases, leaving 12 bases between the germline ends. Germline-derived CDR1 and CDR2 are SGHAT and FQNNGV. The CDR3 loop spans 14 amino acids. The CDR3 spells CASSLTPPGTEAFF. The CDR3 DNA follows: TGTGCCAGCAGCTTAACCCCACCGGGGACTGAAGCTTTCTTT.

Here the CDR3 reads CASSLRDREIGEKLFF. The CDR3 bases are TGTGCCAGCAGCCTCAGGGACAGGGAGATTGGTGAAAAACTGTTTTTT. The V gene is TRBV6-2 or TRBV6-3, the J gene TRBJ1-4; 9 positions match TRBD1. Germline loops: CDR1 MNHEY, CDR2 SVGEGT. The CDR3 consists of 16 residues. The trim removed 6 bases at V and 7 bases at J, leaving 12 bases unmatched.

This clone has only a few counts. The chain links TRBV3-1 (or the pseudogene TRBV3-2) to TRBJ2-7, with D perhaps TRBD1 (6 bases). The germline gives CDR1 LGHDT, CDR2 YNNKEL (reference sequence). CDR3 length equals 14 residues. V shed 1 base and J shed 5 bases, with 12 bases lying between them. The DNA for the CDR3 is TGTGCCAGCAGCCAAGTAAACAGGGCCGACGAGCAGTACTTC. Translating it yields CASSQVNRADEQYF.

The gene calls are TRBV19 and TRBJ1-2; the D is unclear. Germline V lookup: CDR1 LNHDA, CDR2 SQIVND (reference sequence). The CDR3 has 16 residues. The V and J ends lost 8 bases and 4 bases respectively, with 23 bases between them. The CDR3 loop reads CASGPDPAWRFYGYTF. CDR3 DNA sequence: TGTGCCAGTGGTCCCGACCCGGCTTGGCGGTTCTATGGCTACACCTTC.

This clone was observed once. The rearrangement uses TRBV15 and TRBJ2-7; no clear D. The CDR3 totals 12 residues. V was clipped by 1 base and J by 2 bases, with 3 bases between them. Germline V CDR1 and CDR2: LNHNV, YYDKDF (reference sequence). The CDR3 reads CATSRGAYEQYF. The CDR3 DNA is TGTGCCACCAGCAGAGGAGCCTACGAGCAGTACTTC.

J is TRBJ1-3 and V is TRBV7-9; 10 nucleotides line up with TRBD1. V trimming: 5 bases; J trimming: 0 bases; junction bases outside the gene matches: 4. The CDR3 spans 16 residues. CDR1 SEHNR and CDR2 FQNEAQ come from the germline V gene (reference sequence). In DNA, the CDR3 is TGTGCCAGCAGCCTAGGACAGGGGGTCTCTGGAAACACCATATATTTT. It is translated as CASSLGQGVSGNTIYF.

J is TRBJ1-3 and V is TRBV2, with D uncertain. V shed 3 bases and J shed 3 bases, with 6 bases lying between them. CDR3 length equals 13 residues. CDR1 and CDR2 from the germline V gene are SNHLY and FYNNEI. CDR3 loop: CASSERVGNTIYF. The CDR3, as DNA: TGTGCCAGCAGTGAGAGGGTTGGAAACACCATATATTTT.

The chain couples TRBV4-3 to TRBJ1-1, with D possibly being TRBD1 (6 bases). The CDR3 consists of 16 residues. CDR1 is LGHNA and CDR2 is YSLEER in the germline V gene. V was cut by 0 bases and J by 4 bases, with 15 bases left in between. The CDR3 DNA sequence: TGCGCCAGCAGCCAAGATCGAGGGGGTTTTGGCACTGAAGCTTTCTTT. This encodes CASSQDRGGFGTEAFF.

The chain recombines TRBV16 with TRBJ2-2, with D possibly being TRBD1 (6 bases). The length of the CDR3 is 16 residues. The germline V gene has CDR1 KGHSY and CDR2 FQNENV. Trimming took 0 bases from V and 6 from J, leaving 14 bases between them. CDR3 in DNA: TGTGCCAGCAGCCAATCCCAGGGGCGAGGCTCCGGGGAGCTGTTTTTT. Translated, it gives CASSQSQGRGSGELFF.